This T cell receptor (beta chain) was documented in a study of identical twins. Study results and caveats: Twin-shared out-of-frame alpha sequences showed excess low generation probability. Beta clonotypes that were abundant in cord blood contained fewer insertions, a pattern absent from memory repertoires.

The V gene lost 3 bases and the J gene lost 2 bases, with 13 bases spanning the gap. This CDR3 is built from 15 residues. CDR1 is KGHDR, CDR2 SFDVKD, per germline. On this clonotype itself: The antigen is not known.

MiXCR was run by TCRdb on the 5' RACE reads, yielding one entry per CDR3 protein. Of approximately 470,000 distinct CDR3 sequences in the sample, more than 13% were seen once. The same sample was also studied in work on yellow fever vaccine responses in identical twins. Per that paper: The authors reported partly convergent, partly personalized vaccine responses in identical twins.

The sample taken for sequencing was CD4+ T cells sorted from blood. The chain employs TRBV24-1 and TRBJ2-7; D tentatively fits TRBD1 or TRBD2 (5 bases each). The sequence derives from a woman aged 18-29 years in good health. The CDR3 sequence is CATSDNGTVPYEQYF. Here the CDR3 DNA reads TGTGCCACCAGTGATAACGGGACGGTTCCCTACGAGCAGTACTTC.